Below, one TCR beta chain is given with its context. Sequencing relied on a cDNA template that was reverse transcribed from extracted RNA. Some clones are missing from TCRdb's copy, which holds only in-frame ones; the method was immunoSEQ multiplex PCR. Among under 150,000 clones listed, roughly 50% were seen once. This specimen comes from a study of CD8+ T cells in alopecia areata. The CDR3 has 16 amino acids. Germline V gene lookup returns CDR1 PRHDT and CDR2 FYEKMQ (reference sequence). Unmatched junction bases numbered 7, after V lost 5 bases and J lost 0 bases. The receptor's source is a human donor with alopecia areata. The sample was NKG2D-low CD8+ T cells sorted from blood. This chain connects TRBV13 to TRBJ2-1; 7 bases match TRBD1. The DNA of the CDR3 is TGTGCCAGCAGCCCCCAGACAGGGCGCTCCTACAATGAGCAGTTCTTC. Translating gives CASSPQTGRSYNEQFF.